The clone carrying this TCR beta chain was observed a few times. Its antigen remains unidentified. TCRdb redid the calling of the 5' RACE reads with MiXCR, one entry per CDR3 protein. The repertoire holds some 500,000 distinct CDR3 sequences, 13% seen once, with about an eighth in the top ten. The sample comes from a study of T cells after yellow fever vaccination. Findings and limits, study-wide: The appearance of a small share of clonotypes in both CD4 and CD8 compartments was observed.

The CDR3 is made up of 14 amino acids. Germline lookup yields CDR1 MNHEY and CDR2 SMNVEV (reference sequence). The V segment lost 5 bases and the J segment 6 bases; nucleotides outside the gene matches: 6. The clonotype originates from a young man who received the YFV17D yellow fever vaccine. The material sequenced was PBMCs, taken on the day of the yellow fever booster vaccination. This chain connects TRBV27 to TRBJ1-5, with 8 bases matching TRBD1. Here the CDR3 DNA reads TGTGCCAGCAGTGCCGACAGGGGCGGTCAGCCCCAGCATTTT. It codes for CASSADRGGQPQHF.